Below, 20 T cell receptor beta chains from the same sample are listed, as sequenced in a study of control samples from healthy donors and cancer patients. The method was immunoSEQ multiplex PCR; TCRdb's version includes in-frame clones alone and lacks a portion of them. The sample holds approximately 120,000 clones, roughly 90% seen once. The specimen was blood. These receptor sequences come from a woman between 50 and 59 years old in good health.

The chain links TRBV9 to TRBJ1-1, with D possibly matching TRBD1 (5 bases). The CDR3 length is 14 residues. The germline gives CDR1 SGDLS, CDR2 YYNGEE. Trimming pared 3 bases from V and 5 bases from J, leaving 14 bases between. The CDR3 sequence is CASSDPRGRTEAFF. For the CDR3, the DNA is TGTGCCAGCAGCGACCCAAGGGGCAGGACTGAAGCTTTCTTT.

The genes are TRBV10-2 and TRBJ2-6; D gene ambiguous. Looked up from germline, CDR1 is WSHSY and CDR2 is SAAADI. CDR3 length: 15 amino acids. Trimming shortened V by 6 bases and J by 0 bases, and 9 bases separated the two germline ends. CDR3 nucleotide sequence: TGCGCCAGCAGCCCCACAAACTCTGGGGCCAACGTCCTGACTTTC. Translated: CASSPTNSGANVLTF.

V usage is TRBV2 and J usage is TRBJ1-1; 9 bases agree with TRBD1. The germline CDR1 and CDR2 sequences are SNHLY and FYNNEI. This CDR3 has 14 residues. Trimming took 5 bases from V and 8 from J; bases not matched to a gene: 9. The CDR3, as DNA: TGTGCCAGCAGTACAGGGGGCGTACAACTCGAAGCTTTCTTT. Amino acids: CASSTGGVQLEAFF.

This clone was counted only a few times. CDR3 DNA: TGTGCCAGTAGTATTCGGGGACAGGCGAACACTGAAGCTTTCTTT. This sequence encodes CASSIRGQANTEAFF. The chain has TRBV19 and TRBJ1-1; 8 bases are shared with TRBD1. The CDR3 contains 15 residues. Unmatched junction bases numbered 4, after V lost 3 bases and J lost 1 base. Germline CDR1 is LNHDA and CDR2 is SQIVND (reference sequence).

The rearrangement joins TRBV19 to TRBJ2-5, with D perhaps assigned TRBD1 or TRBD2 (5 bases each). Trimming cost V 3 bases and J 4 bases, with 9 bases left between them. CDR1 LNHDA and CDR2 SQIVND come from the germline V gene (reference sequence). The CDR3 loop spans 13 amino acids. CDR3 sequence: CASSIEGLETQYF. The CDR3 DNA reads TGTGCCAGTAGTATTGAGGGGTTAGAGACCCAGTACTTC.

This sequence joins TRBV6-6 and TRBJ1-1; a weak D match, TRBD1 (6 bases). Germline-derived CDR1 and CDR2 are MNHNY and SVGAGI (reference sequence). The CDR3 is 12 residues long. V gave up 7 bases and J gave up 2 bases, with 8 bases separating them. CDR3 sequence (DNA): TGTGCCAGCAAGGGGACAAACACTGAAGCTTTCTTT. Its translation: CASKGTNTEAFF.

This chain connects TRBV18 to TRBJ1-1; no firm D call. V gave up 2 bases and J gave up 3 bases, with 13 bases separating them. Germline CDR1 KGHSH, CDR2 LQKENI. This CDR3 is built from 15 residues. As DNA, the CDR3 is TGTGCCAGCTCACCAGACGGCAGGCGACACACTGAAGCTTTCTTT. Its protein product is CASSPDGRRHTEAFF.

The chain recombines TRBV10-2 with TRBJ1-6; D not certain. Germline V lookup: CDR1 WSHSY, CDR2 SAAADI. Between the trimmed V and J ends, which lost 7 bases and 7 bases, there was a span of 11 bases. The CDR3 loop spans 13 amino acids. CDR3 nucleotides: TGCGCCAGCAAGGCCAGTGCCAATTCACCCCTCCACTTT. Translating it yields CASKASANSPLHF.

This chain connects TRBV24-1 to TRBJ2-1; possible D gene TRBD1, 6 bases. CDR1 and CDR2 (germline): KGHDR, SFDVKD. Trimming removed 3 bases from V and 8 bases from J, with 25 bases in between. The CDR3 sequence is 18 residues long. The CDR3 region has the DNA TGTGCCACCAGTGATCCCAGGCGAGGGGGTCTCGACTCGGATGAGCAGTTCTTC. Translated: CATSDPRRGGLDSDEQFF.

In DNA form, the CDR3 reads TGTGCCAGTAGTTCCCCACCCCAAGGTGCGAACACCGGGGAGCTGTTTTTT. This encodes CASSSPPQGANTGELFF. The gene calls are TRBV19 and TRBJ2-2, with D unclear. V was trimmed by 5 bases and J by 0 bases, leaving 16 bases between them. This CDR3 is 17 amino acids long. Germline V gene sequence: CDR1 LNHDA, CDR2 SQIVND (reference sequence).

The genes are TRBV19 and TRBJ1-3; no clear D gene. V lost 7 bases and J lost 0, with 10 bases in between. This CDR3 spans 14 amino acids. CDR1 is LNHDA and CDR2 is SQIVND in the germline V gene (reference sequence). CDR3 region: CASNTALSGNTIYF. DNA for the CDR3: TGTGCCAGTAACACTGCCCTCTCTGGAAACACCATATATTTT.

The rearrangement links TRBV2 to TRBJ1-4, with D tentatively TRBD1 (6 bases). Between the trimmed V and J ends, which lost 7 bases and 0 bases, there was a span of 12 bases. Germline CDR1 reads SNHLY; CDR2 reads FYNNEI. The CDR3 spans 15 residues. The CDR3, as DNA: TGTGCCAGCAATCTGGCAGGGGCAACTAATGAAAAACTGTTTTTT. Translation gives CASNLAGATNEKLFF. Full variable domain (rest looked up from reference TRBV2 and TRBJ1-4): EPEVTQTPSHQVTQMGQEVILRCVPISNHLYFYWYRQILGQKVEFLVSFYNNEISEKSEIFDDQFSVERPDGSNFTLKIRSTKLEDSAMYFCASNLAGATNEKLFFGSGTQLSVL.

The genes are TRBV6-5 and TRBJ2-2; no clear D gene. The ends were cut back, 4 bases at V and 6 bases at J, with 15 bases in the middle. Germline V gene lookup returns CDR1 MNHEY and CDR2 SVGAGI. The CDR3 runs to 15 residues. CDR3 in DNA: TGTGCCAGCAGTTTTACCTGGCTGGAACCCGGGGAGCTGTTTTTT. It encodes CASSFTWLEPGELFF.

About this clone: This sample includes further DNA sequences coding for the same CDR3. V is TRBV2 and J is TRBJ1-1; 7 bases line up with TRBD1. The CDR3 covers 13 residues. V shed 5 bases and J 3 bases; nucleotides not matched to a gene: 3. CDR1 and CDR2 (germline): SNHLY, FYNNEI. The CDR3 sequence: CASSPTGDTEAFF. CDR3 DNA sequence: TGTGCCAGCAGTCCCACAGGGGACACTGAAGCTTTCTTT.

This chain links TRBV7-2 with TRBJ1-1; D unclear. Germline V gene sequence: CDR1 SGHTA, CDR2 FQGNSA. V was trimmed by 4 bases and J by 3 bases, leaving 9 bases between them. This CDR3 region has 13 residues. In DNA form, the CDR3 reads TGTGCCAGCAGCTATCAGAAAGACACTGAAGCTTTCTTT. Protein product: CASSYQKDTEAFF.

V is TRBV11-3 and J is TRBJ2-2; D ambiguous. The V gene's germline CDR1 is SGHNT and CDR2 YENEEA. The CDR3 sequence is 13 residues long. V lost 7 bases and J lost 5, with 11 bases in between. CDR3 bases: TGTGCCAGCACCACCGCTAGTACCGGGGAGCTGTTTTTT. As protein: CASTTASTGELFF.

A single count supports this clone. The chain employs TRBV30 and TRBJ1-3; D gene uncertain. The CDR3 is 14 amino acids. Germline V gives CDR1 GTSNPN, CDR2 SVGIG (reference sequence). V lost 8 bases to trimming and J lost 0 bases, with 14 bases between them. The CDR3 loop reads CAGQRALSGNTIYF. The DNA for the CDR3 is TGTGCCGGCCAAAGAGCGCTCTCTGGAAACACCATATATTTT.

V usage is TRBV5-1 and J usage is TRBJ2-1, with 10 bases matching TRBD2. This CDR3 region has 16 residues. Germline V gives CDR1 SGHRS, CDR2 YFSETQ. Trimming took 6 bases from V and 0 from J; bases not matched to a gene: 6. CDR3 sequence reads: CASKSAGGSSYNEQFF. Written as DNA, the CDR3 is TGCGCCAGCAAGTCAGCGGGGGGGAGCTCCTACAATGAGCAGTTCTTC.

CDR3 in DNA: TGTGCCACCGGGCCGGGTTTTGAGCAGTTCTTC. This encodes CATGPGFEQFF. The chain links TRBV24-1 to TRBJ2-1; no clear D. CDR3 length: 11 amino acids. Germline loops: CDR1 KGHDR, CDR2 SFDVKD. Trimming removed 9 bases at V and 9 bases at J, with 11 bases between.

The CDR3 DNA follows: TGTGCCAGCAGCCTTAGCGGGGGCCGCCCCAACAATGAGCAGTTCTTC. It specifies CASSLSGGRPNNEQFF. This rearrangement joins TRBV27 to TRBJ2-1, with 9 bases identical to TRBD2. CDR3 length: 16 amino acids. V gave up 6 bases and J gave up 5 bases; unmatched junction bases: 11. The germline CDR1 and CDR2 sequences are MNHEY and SMNVEV (reference sequence).